A selection of T cell receptor beta chains follows, all from one sample in a study of cytomegalovirus exposure and HLA in healthy donors. The data were produced by immunoSEQ multiplex PCR, yet TCRdb's version contains in-frame clones alone and is incomplete. The data contain about 200,000 clones, 70% to 80% of them singletons. The specimen sequenced was PBMCs. The receptor set was obtained from a male donor in good health and CMV-seropositive. CDR3s include the opening cysteine and the closing phenylalanine or tryptophan.

TRBV6-1	TRBJ2-4	CASREGMGKNIQYF
TRBV6-1	TRBJ1-5	CASSEARRVRSPQHF
TRBV28	TRBJ2-7	CATYPPSVGEQYF
TRBV2	TRBJ1-6	CASSPGMGSPLHF
TRBV29-1	TRBJ1-1	CSSLPLAGGTEAFF
TRBV27	TRBJ2-7	CASSPFRTRTHEQYF
TRBV7-9	TRBJ1-5	CASSSTGSQPQHF
TRBV19	TRBJ2-3	CASSTDSSGPDTQYF
TRBV5-8	TRBJ1-5	CASSLMKGNQPQHF
TRBV6-5	TRBJ1-1	CASILGSEAFF
TRBV18	TRBJ2-7	CASSPLSASSYEQYF
TRBV19	TRBJ1-2	CASSIKEEWNYGYTF
TRBV6-5	TRBJ1-1	CASRSLMNTEAFF
TRBV11-3	TRBJ2-2	CASQKGGSNTGELFF
TRBV30	TRBJ2-1	CAWERRGRNGQFF
TRBV5-4	TRBJ2-2	CASSRPGVSTLTGELFF
TRBV6-5	TRBJ1-2	CASKGSGRALYGYTF
TRBV6-5	TRBJ2-7	CASSPGSSYEQYF
TRBV18	TRBJ2-1	CASSQSSYNEQFF
TRBV9	TRBJ2-1	CASTLTSGVYNEQFF